These T cell receptor beta chains were read from a single sample in a study of T cells in Graves' hyperthyroidism and ophthalmopathy. TCRdb redid the calling of the multiplex PCR reads with MiXCR, one entry per CDR3 protein. Seen here are about 270,000 distinct CDR3 sequences, approximately 25% observed once, and the top ten hold about 40%. The sequencing sample was made of blood. All receptors derive from a middle-aged woman with Graves' ophthalmopathy. Both conserved end residues are part of each CDR3. The D gene is left open where the match is weak. Expanded clones get a size class; other rows say once, few or many, or leave the size out.

D: -; size: many; V: TRBV7-9; J: TRBJ1-3; DNA: TGTGCCAGCAGCTTACCAGGCCGCTCTGGAAACACCATATATTTT; CDR3: CASSLPGRSGNTIYF
D: -; size: many; V: TRBV28; J: TRBJ2-7; DNA: TGTGCCAGCAGTTTAACACAAACCTACGAGCAGTACTTC; CDR3: CASSLTQTYEQYF
D: -; size: many; V: TRBV12-3/TRBV12-4; J: TRBJ2-7; DNA: TGTGCCAGCAGTTCCCGGGACATAACCTACGAGCAGTACTTC; CDR3: CASSSRDITYEQYF
D: TRBD1; size: many; V: TRBV6-5; J: TRBJ1-5; DNA: TGTGCCAGTTCCGGGACAGGGGATGTTCAGCCCCAGCATTTT; CDR3: CASSGTGDVQPQHF
D: -; size: many; V: TRBV6-5; J: TRBJ1-2; DNA: TGTGCCAGCACCGAGGGCAGGGTTAACTATGGCTACACCTTC; CDR3: CASTEGRVNYGYTF
D: TRBD2; size: -; V: TRBV28; J: TRBJ2-7; DNA: TGTGCCAGCAGGGGGGCTAGCGGGACGGAGTACTTC; CDR3: CASRGASGTEYF
D: TRBD2; size: many; V: TRBV10-2; J: TRBJ2-5; DNA: TGCGCCAGCAGCACCCACGGACTAGCGCTGGAGACCCAGTACTTC; CDR3: CASSTHGLALETQYF
D: -; size: many; V: TRBV11-2; J: TRBJ1-2; DNA: TGTGCCAGCAGCTTAGAGAGGGGGGGAAACTATGGCTACACCTTC; CDR3: CASSLERGGNYGYTF
D: -; size: few; V: TRBV30; J: TRBJ1-6; DNA: TGTGCCTGGACCCCAGGGGAATCACCCCTCCACTTT; CDR3: CAWTPGESPLHF
D: TRBD1; size: many; V: TRBV28; J: TRBJ2-7; DNA: TGTGCCAGCTACGACAGGGGGAGATACGAGCAGTACTTC; CDR3: CASYDRGRYEQYF
D: TRBD1; size: many; V: TRBV2; J: TRBJ2-7; DNA: TGTGCCAGCAATACCAACAGGGGGACCTACGAGCAGTACTTC; CDR3: CASNTNRGTYEQYF
D: -; size: -; V: TRBV9; J: TRBJ1-2; DNA: TGTGCCAGCAGCGCGTACGGGACAAACTATGGCTACATCTTC; CDR3: CASSAYGTNYGYIF
D: -; size: -; V: TRBV27; J: TRBJ2-7; DNA: TGTGCCAGCAGAACTTTGATGGGGTCCTACGAGCAGTACTTC; CDR3: CASRTLMGSYEQYF
D: TRBD1; size: many; V: TRBV20-1; J: TRBJ1-1; DNA: TGCAGTGCTACGCAGGGGGTGGTTAGTACTGAAGCTTTCTTT; CDR3: CSATQGVVSTEAFF
D: -; size: many; V: TRBV30; J: TRBJ1-2; DNA: TGTGCCTGGAGTGTACACACCCGGGGGCTTGGCTACACCTTC; CDR3: CAWSVHTRGLGYTF
D: -; size: many; V: TRBV11-2; J: TRBJ2-7; DNA: TGTGCCAGCAGCCCTAGCGGCGAGGACAGCTACGAGCAGTACTTC; CDR3: CASSPSGEDSYEQYF
D: TRBD1; size: -; V: TRBV11-2; J: TRBJ2-4; DNA: TGTGCCAGCAGCTTAGTCACAGGGACAGGGAACATTCAGTACTTC; CDR3: CASSLVTGTGNIQYF
D: -; size: many; V: TRBV5-1; J: TRBJ2-1; DNA: TGCGCCAGCAGCTTGAGTGGGAGGTTCGGGGGGCAAAATGAGCAGTTCTTC; CDR3: CASSLSGRFGGQNEQFF
D: -; size: few; V: TRBV14; J: TRBJ2-2; DNA: TGTGCCAGCAGCCAATACAGGCCGAACACCGGGGAGCTGTTTTTT; CDR3: CASSQYRPNTGELFF
D: -; size: many; V: TRBV12-3/TRBV12-4; J: TRBJ1-5; DNA: TGTGCCAGCAGTTTAGGTAACAATCAGCCCCAGCATTTT; CDR3: CASSLGNNQPQHF
D: -; size: -; V: TRBV6-1; J: TRBJ1-1; DNA: TGTGCCAGCAGGGACCGAGCTACGAACACTGAAGCTTTCTTT; CDR3: CASRDRATNTEAFF
D: -; size: many; V: TRBV28; J: TRBJ2-7; DNA: TGTGCCAGCAGTCATATCCTGTGGGGGAGAGACTCCTACGAGCAGTACTTC; CDR3: CASSHILWGRDSYEQYF
D: -; size: few; V: TRBV20-1; J: TRBJ2-7; DNA: TGCAGTGCTAGAGATGGGGCGGATAGCGAGCAGTACTTC; CDR3: CSARDGADSEQYF
D: TRBD1; size: many; V: TRBV12-3/TRBV12-4; J: TRBJ2-7; DNA: TGTGCCAGCAGCGCACAGGGGGCTACGTACGAGCAGTACTTC; CDR3: CASSAQGATYEQYF
D: -; size: many; V: TRBV28; J: TRBJ2-2; DNA: TGTGCCAGCAGTGGCAGGGGCTACACCGGGGAGCTGTTTTTT; CDR3: CASSGRGYTGELFF
D: -; size: once; V: TRBV6-1; J: TRBJ1-1; DNA: TGTGCCAGCCGACAGTATTTGGACACTGAAGCTTTCTTT; CDR3: CASRQYLDTEAFF
D: -; size: many; V: TRBV11-2; J: TRBJ2-7; DNA: TGTGCCAGCAGCTCGACCGTAGGCCCCTACGAGCAGTACTTC; CDR3: CASSSTVGPYEQYF
D: TRBD2; size: many; V: TRBV10-3; J: TRBJ2-5; DNA: TGTGCCATCAGTGATCGGACTAGCGGGCGGGAGACCCAGTACTTC; CDR3: CAISDRTSGRETQYF
D: -; size: many; V: TRBV28; J: TRBJ1-1; DNA: TGTGCCAGCAGTTTTAGGCAGACGAACACTGAAGCTTTCTTT; CDR3: CASSFRQTNTEAFF
D: TRBD1; size: many; V: TRBV6-1; J: TRBJ1-1; DNA: TGTGCCAGCAGTGACCGGGACAGGGGCACTGAAGCTTTCTTT; CDR3: CASSDRDRGTEAFF
D: -; size: many; V: TRBV29-1; J: TRBJ2-4; DNA: TGCAGCGTCACACTAGTCGGAGTAGCCAAAAACATTCAGTACTTC; CDR3: CSVTLVGVAKNIQYF
D: TRBD2; size: few; V: TRBV11-2; J: TRBJ2-7; DNA: TGTGCCAGCAGCGTCCTAGCGGGGTACGAGCAGTACTTC; CDR3: CASSVLAGYEQYF
D: -; size: many; V: TRBV28; J: TRBJ1-3; DNA: TGTGCCACCTTCACCCACTCTGGAAACACCATATATTTT; CDR3: CATFTHSGNTIYF
D: -; size: -; V: TRBV19; J: TRBJ2-7; DNA: TGTGCCAGTAGTCGGTCTAGCGACTACGAGCAGTACTTC; CDR3: CASSRSSDYEQYF
D: -; size: many; V: TRBV6-1; J: TRBJ2-7; DNA: TGTGCCAGCAGTGACCCCGGACAGTCATACGAGCAGTACTTC; CDR3: CASSDPGQSYEQYF
D: -; size: many; V: TRBV5-1; J: TRBJ1-2; DNA: TGCGCCAGCAGCTCTGGACATCAGGGGAACTATGGCTACACCTTC; CDR3: CASSSGHQGNYGYTF
D: -; size: -; V: TRBV6-1; J: TRBJ2-3; DNA: TGTGCCAGCAGTCCCCAGGACACAGATACGCAGTATTTT; CDR3: CASSPQDTDTQYF
D: TRBD2; size: -; V: TRBV28; J: TRBJ2-7; DNA: TGTGCCAGCACTGGGACTATGGCCTCCTACGAGCAGTACTTC; CDR3: CASTGTMASYEQYF
D: -; size: many; V: TRBV20-1; J: TRBJ2-7; DNA: TGCAGTGCTAGGGACTTTCAAAGCTACGAGCAGTACTTC; CDR3: CSARDFQSYEQYF
D: TRBD1; size: many; V: TRBV5-1; J: TRBJ1-1; DNA: TGCGCCAGCAGCGGCAGACAGGGTAGGACTGAAGCTTTCTTT; CDR3: CASSGRQGRTEAFF
D: -; size: -; V: TRBV28; J: TRBJ2-4; DNA: TGTGCCAGCGAAGGGGGGTGGGCCAAAAACATTCAGTACTTC; CDR3: CASEGGWAKNIQYF
D: TRBD1; size: -; V: TRBV5-1; J: TRBJ1-2; DNA: TGCGCCAGCAGCTTGGACGGGACAGGGAAAGCTAACTATGGCTACACCTTC; CDR3: CASSLDGTGKANYGYTF
D: -; size: many; V: TRBV7-8; J: TRBJ1-5; DNA: TGTGCCAGCAGCTTAGTGTGGAGGAATAGCAATCAGCCCCAGCATTTT; CDR3: CASSLVWRNSNQPQHF
D: -; size: -; V: TRBV5-1; J: TRBJ2-7; DNA: TGCGCCAGCAGCATCGGACACAGCTCCTACGAGCAGTACTTC; CDR3: CASSIGHSSYEQYF
D: TRBD1; size: many; V: TRBV2; J: TRBJ1-2; DNA: TGTGCCAGCAGACACGGACAGGGGGCGTCTGGCTACACCTTC; CDR3: CASRHGQGASGYTF
D: -; size: many; V: TRBV28; J: TRBJ2-4; DNA: TGTGCCAGCAGTCCACTGGAAACCAAAAACATTCAGTACTTC; CDR3: CASSPLETKNIQYF
D: TRBD1; size: many; V: TRBV25-1; J: TRBJ2-2; DNA: TGTGCCAGCAGCAACAGGGGCCCGGCCGGGGAGCTGTTTTTT; CDR3: CASSNRGPAGELFF
D: -; size: many; V: TRBV20-1; J: TRBJ2-5; DNA: TGCAGTGCTAGACGAAGCGGAGGCCAAGAGACCCAGTACTTC; CDR3: CSARRSGGQETQYF
D: TRBD2; size: many; V: TRBV3-1; J: TRBJ2-2; DNA: TGTGCCAGCAGCACCCAGTGGGAGGGGAACACCGGGGAGCTGTTTTTT; CDR3: CASSTQWEGNTGELFF
D: TRBD1; size: many; V: TRBV6-5; J: TRBJ2-3; DNA: TGTGCCAGCAGTTACTCGAGGACAGGGTCAGATACGCAGTATTTT; CDR3: CASSYSRTGSDTQYF